Here is one TCR beta chain with its context. Its antigen remains unknown. This sample stems from a study of T cells after yellow fever vaccination. Study information: Researchers used SMART-Seq v4 Ultra Low Input to prepare fractions that had low cell numbers.

One entry per CDR3 protein results from TCRdb running MiXCR on the 5' RACE reads. This sample has 300,000 to 400,000 distinct CDR3 sequences, with 8.7% found just once. Study conclusions and caveats: Weaker in magnitude, the secondary response showed a faster peak on day 5 versus 15.

CDR1 and CDR2 from the germline V gene are MDHEN and SYDVKM. This CDR3 contains 13 residues. V was trimmed by 6 bases and J by 5 bases, leaving 13 bases between them. The TCR comes from a man aged 18-30 years who received the YFV17D yellow fever vaccine. This sample comprised PBMCs, obtained on the day of the first yellow fever vaccination. The chain uses TRBV28 and TRBJ1-1, with D possibly TRBD1 on 5 matching bases. The CDR3 DNA sequence: TGTGCCAGCAGCCACTATGGGGGGACTGAAGCTTTCTTT. Its protein product is CASSHYGGTEAFF.